Following are 19 T cell receptor beta chains from one sample sequenced in a study of shared clonotypes between healthy human individuals (dated by TCRdb to the early 2020s). The protocol used for the library was the immunoSEQ multiplex PCR assay. TCRdb's version of the immuneACCESS table is confined to in-frame rearrangements and falls short of the full clone set. An unresolved V gene accounts for under half of the shortfall where checked; the remainder is of unknown origin. The sample includes some 2,100,000 clones, with 90% to 96% observed a single time. 0.1% to 0.15% of the sample belongs to the ten largest clones. Specimen: naive CD4+ T cells sorted from blood. This sample's cell subset or site label indicates: CD45RA+ positively selected. Every receptor here comes from a man aged 18-30 years in good health.

The rearrangement links TRBV6-1 to TRBJ1-2, with D uncertain. The V and J ends lost 2 bases and 7 bases respectively, with 11 bases between them. Germline V CDR1 and CDR2: MNHNS, SASEGT. The CDR3 spans 13 residues. CDR3 nucleotides: TGTGCCAGCAGTGAACAAGAGAGGCTTGGCTACACCTTC. This sequence encodes CASSEQERLGYTF.

CDR3 sequence: CASSPLGGRYEQYF. CDR3 nucleotide sequence: TGTGCCAGCAGTCCACTGGGGGGCCGCTACGAGCAGTACTTC. The chain links TRBV28 to TRBJ2-7; the D gene could be TRBD1 or TRBD2 (6 bases each). Germline V lookup: CDR1 MDHEN, CDR2 SYDVKM. The CDR3 is 14 residues long. Trimming pared 5 bases from V and 3 bases from J, leaving 14 bases between. Full variable domain (outside the CDR3, taken from reference TRBV28 and TRBJ2-7): DVKVTQSSRYLVKRTGEKVFLECVQDMDHENMFWYRQDPGLGLRLIYFSYDVKMKEKGDIPEGYSVSREKKERFSLILESASTNQTSMYLCASSPLGGRYEQYFGPGTRLTVT.

The chain couples TRBV4-1 to TRBJ1-6; D gene unclear. The CDR3 consists of 17 residues. The V gene lost 0 bases and the J gene lost 4 bases, with 13 bases spanning the gap. The germline gives CDR1 MGHRA, CDR2 YSYEKL. In nucleotides, the CDR3 is TGCGCCAGCAGCCAAGATTTCGGGCGGGATTATAATTCACCCCTCCACTTT. Amino acid sequence: CASSQDFGRDYNSPLHF.

In DNA, the CDR3 is TGCGCCAGCAGCCAAGATGCCCTAGTAACAGCGGACGAGCAGTACTTC. The encoded protein is CASSQDALVTADEQYF. The chain couples TRBV4-3 to TRBJ2-7, with D perhaps TRBD2 (5 bases). The CDR3 sequence is 16 residues long. CDR1 LGHNA and CDR2 YSLEER come from the germline V gene. Trimming cost V 0 bases and J 5 bases, with 17 bases left between them.

This clone has only one observation. This chain connects TRBV18 to TRBJ2-3; D uncertain. Germline assignment: CDR1 KGHSH and CDR2 LQKENI. V was shortened by 1 base and J by 5 bases, with 7 bases between the two germline ends. The CDR3 runs to 13 residues. CDR3 coding DNA: TGTGCCAGCTCACCACACCACAAAGATACGCAGTATTTT. The encoded protein is CASSPHHKDTQYF.

The V call is TRBV27, the J call TRBJ2-2, with 7 bases aligning to TRBD2. CDR1 and CDR2 (germline): MNHEY, SMNVEV (reference sequence). The CDR3 has 16 residues. With 1 base clipped from V and 0 bases from J, the junction kept 2 bases outside the gene matches. The CDR3 loop reads CASSLWGGANTGELFF. Written as DNA, the CDR3 is TGTGCCAGCAGTTTATGGGGAGGGGCGAACACCGGGGAGCTGTTTTTT.

The chain links TRBV6-5 to TRBJ2-3; 7 nucleotides match TRBD2. V shed 1 base and J 10 bases; nucleotides not matched to a gene: 8. The CDR3 is 14 amino acids. The germline gives CDR1 MNHEY, CDR2 SVGAGI. The CDR3 DNA is TGTGCCAGCAGTTACTTGGTGAGCGGGGCCGCGCAGTATTTT. It translates to CASSYLVSGAAQYF.

Comment on this clone: Distinct nucleotide sequences in the sample also encode this CDR3. The J gene is TRBJ2-1, the V gene TRBV18; 9 bases line up with TRBD2. Trimming took 3 bases from V and 10 from J; bases not matched to a gene: 4. This CDR3 spans 13 amino acids. Per the germline V gene, CDR1 is KGHSH and CDR2 is LQKENI. The CDR3 here is CASSPGLAGEQFF. CDR3 sequence (DNA): TGTGCCAGCTCACCCGGCCTAGCGGGAGAGCAGTTCTTC.

This chain links TRBV6-5 with TRBJ1-2, with D perhaps TRBD1 (5 bases). Trimming pared 8 bases from V and 1 base from J, leaving 8 bases between. Germline CDR1 is MNHEY and CDR2 is SVGAGI. The CDR3 has 12 amino acids. The CDR3 DNA sequence: TGTGCCAGCGACAGTAGTAACTATGGCTACACCTTC. Amino acid sequence: CASDSSNYGYTF.

Of note for this clone: This CDR3 is also generated by other DNA sequences in the sample. The rearrangement joins TRBV30 to TRBJ1-6; a weak D match, TRBD1 (5 bases). Germline V gene sequence: CDR1 GTSNPN, CDR2 SVGIG (reference sequence). V was shortened by 5 bases and J by 6 bases, with 8 bases between the two germline ends. The CDR3 is made up of 12 amino acids. CDR3: CAWDRLNSPLHF. CDR3 bases: TGTGCCTGGGACAGACTTAATTCACCCCTCCACTTT.

The chain carries TRBV6-1 and TRBJ2-2; D not resolved. V lost 6 bases and J 1 base, leaving 6 bases between the germline ends. The germline CDR1 and CDR2 sequences are MNHNS and SASEGT. The CDR3 totals 13 residues. In nucleotides, the CDR3 is TGTGCCAGCAGGGCGTGGAACACCGGGGAGCTGTTTTTT. Translating gives CASRAWNTGELFF.

The gene calls are TRBV27 and TRBJ1-1, with D maybe TRBD1 (5 bases). Germline V lookup: CDR1 MNHEY, CDR2 SMNVEV (reference sequence). The ends were cut back, 6 bases at V and 0 bases at J, with 17 bases in the middle. The CDR3 loop spans 16 amino acids. In nucleotides, the CDR3 is TGTGCCAGCAGCTCCCAGTGGGGCGGGGTGAACACTGAAGCTTTCTTT. This translates into CASSSQWGGVNTEAFF.

With regard to this clone: Other DNA sequences in this specimen translate into the identical CDR3. J is TRBJ1-2 and V is TRBV6-5, with D maybe TRBD1 (5 bases). Per germline, CDR1 MNHEY and CDR2 SVGAGI. CDR3 size: 14 residues. The V and J ends lost 0 bases and 4 bases respectively, with 9 bases between them. DNA for the CDR3: TGTGCCAGCAGTTACTCGGGGGGTGTCTATGGCTACACCTTC. Its translation is CASSYSGGVYGYTF.

This clone has only one observation. In DNA, the CDR3 is TGTGCCAGCAGACCCCGAGGACAGGGGGACTATGGCTACACCTTC. Residues: CASRPRGQGDYGYTF. This rearrangement joins TRBV5-6 to TRBJ1-2; 10 bases map to TRBD1. V was pared by 5 bases and J by 3 bases, with 7 bases of the junction left unmatched. This CDR3 is 15 amino acids long. Per the germline V gene, CDR1 is SGHDT and CDR2 is YYEEEE.

The chain couples TRBV30 to TRBJ1-4; D gene uncertain. This CDR3 is 13 amino acids long. With 1 base removed from V and 8 bases from J, the gap between germline ends came to 11 bases. Germline loops: CDR1 GTSNPN, CDR2 SVGIG (reference sequence). CDR3 sequence: CAWSDLIGEKLFF. The CDR3 DNA follows: TGTGCCTGGAGTGACCTGATCGGGGAAAAACTGTTTTTT. The full variable domain, in which reference TRBV30 and TRBJ1-4 provide the parts outside the CDR3, is SQTIHQWPATLVQPVGSPLSLECTVEGTSNPNLYWYRQAAGRGLQLLFYSVGIGQISSEVPQNLSASRPQDRQFILSSKKLLLSDSGFYLCAWSDLIGEKLFFGSGTQLSVL.

This clone was counted a single time. The rearrangement uses TRBV6-1 and TRBJ2-1, with 9 bases matching TRBD1. CDR1 and CDR2 (germline): MNHNS, SASEGT. There are 15 residues in the CDR3. V was clipped by 7 bases and J by 7 bases; unmatched bases: 11. CDR3 protein: CASTPFGTGRNEQFF. As DNA, the CDR3 is TGTGCCAGCACCCCCTTTGGGACAGGGCGTAATGAGCAGTTCTTC.

The chain has TRBV6-5 and TRBJ2-1, with no clear D. Germline V gene data show CDR1 as MNHEY and CDR2 as SVGAGI. This CDR3 is built from 15 residues. Deletions cut 10 bases from V and 0 bases from J, with 16 bases between. CDR3 residues: CAIRSSLSSYNEQFF. The CDR3 bases are TGTGCCATCCGGTCTAGTCTGAGCTCCTACAATGAGCAGTTCTTC.

About this clone: In the same sample, other DNA sequences code for this CDR3. The chain carries TRBV2 and TRBJ2-1, with 10 positions matching TRBD1. Germline V gene lookup returns CDR1 SNHLY and CDR2 FYNNEI. With V trimmed by 3 bases and J by 1 base, 0 bases remained unmatched. The CDR3 length is 15 residues. The CDR3 sequence: CASSEDRGSYNEQFF. The CDR3 bases are TGTGCCAGCAGTGAGGACAGGGGGTCCTACAATGAGCAGTTCTTC.

The rearrangement uses TRBV30 and TRBJ2-1, with 7 bases matching TRBD2. Trimming cost V 0 bases and J 9 bases; bases outside gene matches: 14. From germline, CDR1 is GTSNPN and CDR2 SVGIG (reference sequence). The CDR3 has 16 residues. CDR3 nucleotides: TGTGCCTGGAGTGTACTCGTGCGGGAGCGCTCCCGTGAGCAGTTCTTC. As protein: CAWSVLVRERSREQFF.